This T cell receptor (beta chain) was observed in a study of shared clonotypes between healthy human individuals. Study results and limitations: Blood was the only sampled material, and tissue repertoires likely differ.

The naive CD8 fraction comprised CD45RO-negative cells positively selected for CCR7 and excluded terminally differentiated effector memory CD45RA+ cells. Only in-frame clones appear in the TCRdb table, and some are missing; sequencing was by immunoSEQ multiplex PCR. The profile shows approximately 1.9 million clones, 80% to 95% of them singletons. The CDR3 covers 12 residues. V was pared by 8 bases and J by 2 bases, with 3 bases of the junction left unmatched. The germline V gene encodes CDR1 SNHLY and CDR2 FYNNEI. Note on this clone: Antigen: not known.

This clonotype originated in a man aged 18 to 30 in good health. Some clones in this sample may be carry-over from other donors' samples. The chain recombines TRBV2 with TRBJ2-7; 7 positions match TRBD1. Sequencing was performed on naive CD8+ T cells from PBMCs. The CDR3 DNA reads TGTGCCAGCTTGGGGACAGCCTACGAGCAGTACTTC. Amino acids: CASLGTAYEQYF.